Below are 29 T cell receptor beta chains sequenced from a single sample in a study of T-cell memory formation after mild COVID-19. A single record per CDR3 protein comes from TCRdb applying MiXCR to the 5' RACE reads. The sample contains around 250,000 distinct CDR3 sequences, less than 20% of which appear only once. Sequenced sample: PBMCs or a T cell subset sorted from them (not recorded which). These receptors all stem from an adult woman who had mild COVID-19 (a few samples of this study predate the infection). Cell type and time point are not known.

A few counts support this clonotype. The chain links TRBV5-1 to TRBJ2-7; 8 bases agree with TRBD1. The CDR3 covers 15 residues. Germline values: CDR1 SGHRS, CDR2 YFSETQ. The V and J ends lost 5 bases and 5 bases, in that order; junction bases with no gene match: 12. The CDR3 DNA reads as TGCGCCAGCAGGCTGGACAGGGTTAAGTCGAACGAGCAGTACTTC. This sequence encodes CASRLDRVKSNEQYF.

CDR3 coding DNA: TGTGCCAGCAGCTCCAAGAAACTACTAGCGGGGGGGACAGATACGCAGTATTTT. Encoded protein: CASSSKKLLAGGTDTQYF. This chain links TRBV7-9 with TRBJ2-3; 13 positions match TRBD2. The V gene's germline CDR1 is SEHNR and CDR2 FQNEAQ (reference sequence). V lost 4 bases, J lost 3 bases, and 10 bases stayed unmatched. The CDR3 spans 18 residues.

Regarding this clonotype: A much larger clonotype is one base distant, so this may be a read error. The chain recombines TRBV12-3 or TRBV12-4 with TRBJ2-1; tentatively, D is TRBD2 (6 bases). Deletions cut 6 bases from V and 12 bases from J, with 12 bases between. This CDR3 comprises 11 residues. This CDR3 is CASRFGRGQFF. CDR3 DNA sequence: TGTGCCAGCAGGTTCGGGCGGGGGCAGTTCTTC.

The chain joins TRBV6-5 to TRBJ1-2; weak D call: TRBD1 (5 bases). CDR3 length: 12 residues. Germline V lookup: CDR1 MNHEY, CDR2 SVGAGI. V lost 2 bases and J lost 4, with 5 bases in between. CDR3 region: CASSYRGYGYTF. The CDR3, as DNA: TGTGCCAGCAGTTACAGGGGCTATGGCTACACCTTC.

This clonotype was seen a handful of times. This chain uses TRBV5-1 with TRBJ1-1; TRBD1 agrees at 7 bases. Looked up from germline, CDR1 is SGHRS and CDR2 is YFSETQ. J gave up 8 bases and V 0 bases, and 7 bases lay outside the gene matches. This CDR3 is 14 amino acids long. The CDR3 reads CASSLADRVPEAFF. DNA for the CDR3: TGCGCCAGCAGCTTGGCTGACAGGGTACCGGAAGCTTTCTTT.

This clonotype has more than one count but fewer than ten. This sequence joins TRBV5-1 and TRBJ2-1; 13 positions agree with TRBD2. The CDR3 loop spans 17 amino acids. Germline V CDR1 and CDR2: SGHRS, YFSETQ. The trim removed 4 bases at V and 2 bases at J, leaving 6 bases unmatched. The CDR3 DNA follows: TGCGCCAGCAGCAAGGGACTAGCGGGGCGCCCCTACAATGAGCAGTTCTTC. This sequence encodes CASSKGLAGRPYNEQFF.

V and J are TRBV20-1 and TRBJ1-2, with a weak D call TRBD1 (5 bases). The CDR3 is 14 amino acids. Germline V gene data show CDR1 as DFQATT and CDR2 as SNEGSKA (reference sequence). With 4 bases removed from V and 0 bases from J, the gap between germline ends came to 12 bases. The CDR3: CSAKKQASNYGYTF. CDR3 bases: TGCAGTGCTAAAAAACAGGCTTCTAACTATGGCTACACCTTC.

V and J are TRBV12-3 or TRBV12-4 and TRBJ1-2; D call uncertain. The length of the CDR3 is 13 residues. Trimming shortened V by 1 base and J by 3 bases, and 6 bases separated the two germline ends. This CDR3 is CASSLDTYYGYTF. CDR3 DNA: TGTGCCAGCAGTTTAGACACCTACTATGGCTACACCTTC.

The chain uses TRBV7-3 and TRBJ1-2; 7 positions match TRBD1. With V trimmed by 5 bases and J by 7 bases, 10 bases remained unmatched. The germline gives CDR1 SGHTA, CDR2 FQGTGA. The CDR3 covers 14 residues. As DNA, the CDR3 is TGTGCCAGCAGCCATTACGACAGGGTCTCTGGCTACACCTTC. Translating it yields CASSHYDRVSGYTF.

For the CDR3, the DNA is TGTGCCAGCAGCCAAGACCCCCTCAGATCCACTGAAGCTTTCTTT. This codes for CASSQDPLRSTEAFF. V gene TRBV4-2 combines with J gene TRBJ1-1; D unresolved. The germline V gene has CDR1 LGHNA and CDR2 YNFKEQ. Trimming removed 0 bases from V and 4 bases from J, with 12 bases in between. CDR3 length: 15 amino acids.

CDR3 loop: CASSADRSYGYTF. In nucleotides, the CDR3 is TGTGCCAGCTCAGCAGACAGGAGCTATGGCTACACCTTC. This chain joins TRBV18 and TRBJ1-2; D may be TRBD1 (6 bases). The CDR3 spans 13 residues. Trimming cost V 5 bases and J 4 bases, with 11 bases left between them. Germline CDR1 KGHSH, CDR2 LQKENI.

The chain employs TRBV7-2 and TRBJ1-4; TRBD1 matches at 7 bases. This CDR3 is built from 16 residues. From germline, CDR1 is SGHTA and CDR2 FQGNSA. V lost 5 bases to trimming and J lost 0 bases; unmatched junction nucleotides: 6. The CDR3 DNA reads TGTGCCAGCAGCCTGCGACAGGGATCAACTAATGAAAAACTGTTTTTT. Translating gives CASSLRQGSTNEKLFF.

The chain couples TRBV19 to TRBJ1-4; D is uncertain. There are 14 residues in the CDR3. In germline, CDR1 is LNHDA, CDR2 SQIVND (reference sequence). The germline V and J ends were trimmed by 6 bases and 0 bases, with 8 bases remaining between them. CDR3 protein: CASSLRATNEKLFF. CDR3 sequence (DNA): TGTGCCAGTAGCCTTCGGGCAACTAATGAAAAACTGTTTTTT.

This clonotype came up a few times. The CDR3 protein is CASRGTGGLGEAFF. CDR3 nucleotides: TGTGCCAGCAGGGGGACAGGTGGGCTGGGTGAAGCTTTCTTT. This chain joins TRBV2 and TRBJ1-1, with 8 bases lining up with TRBD1. Germline values: CDR1 SNHLY, CDR2 FYNNEI. The V gene end was trimmed by 6 bases and the J gene end by 7 bases; junction bases not matched to a gene: 10. The length of the CDR3 is 14 residues. Filled out from reference TRBV2 and TRBJ1-1, the complete variable domain reads EPEVTQTPSHQVTQMGQEVILRCVPISNHLYFYWYRQILGQKVEFLVSFYNNEISEKSEIFDDQFSVERPDGSNFTLKIRSTKLEDSAMYFCASRGTGGLGEAFFGQGTRLTVV.

There are a few counts of this clonotype. The V call is TRBV29-1, the J call TRBJ1-1, with a weak D call TRBD1 (5 bases). CDR1 and CDR2 from the germline V gene are SQVTM and ANQGSEA. The CDR3 has 13 amino acids. V lost 7 bases to trimming and J lost 6 bases, with 18 bases between them. This CDR3 reads CSDASGTAPEAFF. CDR3 bases: TGCAGCGACGCTTCCGGGACGGCGCCTGAAGCTTTCTTT.

The chain employs TRBV7-3 and TRBJ2-3; D is perhaps TRBD1 or TRBD2 (6 bases each). There are 16 residues in the CDR3. V dropped 0 bases and J dropped 4 bases, with 14 bases sitting between them. Germline-derived CDR1 and CDR2 are SGHTA and FQGTGA. This CDR3 is CASSLTTGGGSDTQYF. The CDR3 DNA reads as TGTGCCAGCAGCTTAACAACAGGAGGGGGGTCAGATACGCAGTATTTT.

The gene calls are TRBV10-3 and TRBJ2-1; tentatively, D is TRBD2 (6 bases). CDR3 length: 14 residues. Deletions cut 6 bases from V and 4 bases from J, with 13 bases between. From germline, CDR1 is ENHRY and CDR2 SYGVKD. The CDR3 protein is CAIRTSGSYNEQFF. The CDR3 coding sequence is TGTGCCATCAGGACTAGTGGGAGTTACAATGAGCAGTTCTTC.

The rearrangement uses TRBV5-1 and TRBJ1-1; 9 bases line up with TRBD1. Germline V lookup: CDR1 SGHRS, CDR2 YFSETQ. This CDR3 contains 14 residues. Trimming cost V 3 bases and J 7 bases; bases outside gene matches: 7. CDR3 region: CASSSDRGGIEAFF. CDR3 coding DNA: TGCGCCAGCAGCTCGGACAGGGGCGGCATTGAAGCTTTCTTT.

In this sample, this clonotype turned up a few times. This chain uses TRBV11-2 with TRBJ2-5; 9 bases are shared with TRBD2. This CDR3 has 15 amino acids. The V gene's germline CDR1 is SGHAT and CDR2 FQNNGV. The ends lost 5 bases at V and 3 bases at J; junction bases unmatched: 7. The CDR3 coding sequence is TGTGCCAGCAGCCGTTCTAGCGGGACAGAAGAGACCCAGTACTTC. Translated, it gives CASSRSSGTEETQYF.

The rearrangement links TRBV6-5 to TRBJ2-2; D may be TRBD1 (5 bases). Trimming cost V 2 bases and J 0 bases, with 7 bases left between them. The germline gives CDR1 MNHEY, CDR2 SVGAGI. CDR3 length: 15 residues. The CDR3: CASSYKGTNTGELFF. In DNA form, the CDR3 reads TGTGCCAGCAGTTACAAGGGGACGAACACCGGGGAGCTGTTTTTT.

This chain connects TRBV5-4 to TRBJ2-1; 9 bases agree with TRBD2. Germline V gene data show CDR1 as SGHNT and CDR2 as YYREEE (reference sequence). The CDR3 length is 17 residues. The trim removed 0 bases at V and 0 bases at J, leaving 4 bases unmatched. The CDR3 loop is CASSLAATSGSYNEQFF. CDR3 bases: TGTGCCAGCAGCTTGGCCGCGACTAGCGGCTCCTACAATGAGCAGTTCTTC.

This clonotype was seen a few times. This chain connects TRBV7-6 to TRBJ2-7; 8 bases map to TRBD1. The CDR3 extends over 13 amino acids. CDR1 is SGHVS and CDR2 is FNYEAQ in the germline V gene. V lost 6 bases to trimming and J lost 6 bases; unmatched junction nucleotides: 7. The CDR3: CASSTDRAGEQYF. The CDR3 nucleotides read TGTGCCAGCAGTACGGACAGGGCTGGCGAGCAGTACTTC.

This clonotype appeared a few times. The V and J genes are TRBV6-1 and TRBJ2-1; 12 nucleotides match TRBD2. J was trimmed by 10 bases and V by 3 bases; bases with no gene match: 4. The CDR3 spans 14 residues. CDR1 MNHNS and CDR2 SASEGT come from the germline V gene. The CDR3 loop is CASSELAGGREQFF. The CDR3 nucleotides read TGTGCCAGCAGTGAGCTAGCGGGAGGGCGCGAGCAGTTCTTC.

The J gene is TRBJ1-3, the V gene TRBV23-1; D is possibly TRBD1 (6 bases). TRBV23-1 is reported as an ORF; its role is uncertain. V lost 3 bases and J 0 bases, leaving 12 bases between the germline ends. CDR3 length: 16 residues. CDR3 sequence reads: CASSHKGGASGNTIYF. The CDR3, as DNA: TGCGCCAGCAGTCACAAGGGGGGAGCCTCTGGAAACACCATATATTTT.

The J gene is TRBJ2-7, the V gene TRBV18, with unresolved D. This CDR3 has 14 amino acids. The germline V and J ends were trimmed by 1 base and 5 bases, with 12 bases remaining between them. CDR1 is KGHSH, CDR2 LQKENI, per germline. The CDR3, as DNA: TGTGCCAGCTCACCACGTAATAGCCTGAACGAGCAGTACTTC. This gives the protein CASSPRNSLNEQYF.

CDR3 nucleotide sequence: TGTGCCAGCAGTGGGCTCACTAGCGCACCTAGCACAGATACGCAGTATTTT. This gives the protein CASSGLTSAPSTDTQYF. The chain joins TRBV25-1 to TRBJ2-3; 7 bases line up with TRBD2. The CDR3 covers 17 residues. Germline V gives CDR1 MGHDK, CDR2 SYGVNS. V trimming: 4 bases; J trimming: 0 bases; junction bases outside the gene matches: 10.

This clonotype was detected only a few times. The chain employs TRBV6-5 and TRBJ1-1; D unclear. V dropped 1 base and J dropped 0 bases, with 9 bases sitting between them. Germline V CDR1 and CDR2: MNHEY, SVGAGI. CDR3 length: 15 residues. The CDR3 here is CASSYYGSLNTEAFF. The CDR3 nucleotides are TGTGCCAGCAGTTACTATGGGTCTCTGAACACTGAAGCTTTCTTT.

This clonotype was detected only a few times. The rearrangement joins TRBV5-6 to TRBJ2-7, with D possibly matching TRBD1 (6 bases). The CDR3 covers 16 residues. With 4 bases removed from V and 0 bases from J, the gap between germline ends came to 17 bases. Germline loops: CDR1 SGHDT, CDR2 YYEEEE. CDR3: CASSIPPGHISYEQYF. The CDR3 bases are TGTGCCAGCAGCATACCCCCGGGACACATCTCCTACGAGCAGTACTTC.

This clonotype was observed a few times. The V gene is TRBV6-1, the J gene TRBJ1-2; D gene uncertain. Trimming took 6 bases from V and 4 from J, leaving 12 bases between them. This CDR3 region has 13 residues. CDR1 is MNHNS and CDR2 is SASEGT in the germline V gene. As DNA, the CDR3 is TGTGCCAGCAGGCAGGATTACTCCTATGGCTACACCTTC. Residues: CASRQDYSYGYTF.